This TCR beta chain comes out of a study of monozygotic twins with cystic fibrosis. The study's findings and limits: J usage was most co-twin-similar in 8 of 16 pairs, V in 13. Nucleotide-identical clonotype sharing was significantly higher within monozygotic CF twin pairs than between unrelated CF individuals. Median Simpson clonality of 0.0095 suggested naive T cells predominated.

Profiled with immunoSEQ multiplex PCR; TCRdb holds only in-frame clones, not every one. The repertoire holds 30,000 to 35,000 clones, nearly 98% seen once, with 0.17% in the top ten. Worth noting for this clone: Its target is unknown.

This CDR3 spans 14 amino acids. Germline V gene sequence: CDR1 SNHLY, CDR2 FYNNEI. V lost 11 bases, J lost 0 bases, and 11 bases lay in between. The receptor's source is a girl aged 2 to 10 with cystic fibrosis. The chain joins TRBV2 to TRBJ2-6; D uncertain. The source material was blood. DNA of the CDR3: TGTGCCCGAGAAGGGATCTCTGGGGCCAACGTCCTGACTTTC. Encoded protein: CAREGISGANVLTF.